A single sample is the source of the 11 T cell receptor beta chains below, sequenced in a study of T cell responses to AZD1222 COVID-19 vaccine. Sequencing used immunoSEQ multiplex PCR; TCRdb keeps in-frame clones, though not all of them. The profile covers some 190,000 clones, with roughly nine tenths appearing a single time and 6% to 8% taken by the ten largest. The sample consisted of peripheral blood, taken on day 0 of AZD1222 vaccination. These receptors all stem from an adult in good health.

J is TRBJ2-5 and V is TRBV27, with 12 bases aligning to TRBD2. The V gene end was trimmed by 4 bases and the J gene end by 6 bases; junction bases not matched to a gene: 6. Germline V lookup: CDR1 MNHEY, CDR2 SMNVEV (reference sequence). The CDR3 consists of 15 residues. CDR3 loop: CASSSGLAGWQTQYF. CDR3 DNA: TGTGCCAGCAGTTCCGGACTAGCGGGGTGGCAGACCCAGTACTTC.

J is TRBJ1-1 and V is TRBV5-6, with no clear D. V was pared by 5 bases and J by 0 bases, with 14 bases between. CDR1 is SGHDT and CDR2 is YYEEEE in the germline V gene. The CDR3 covers 15 residues. In nucleotides, the CDR3 is TGTGCCAGCAGTATTGGAGGGAGCATGAACACTGAAGCTTTCTTT. Translated, it gives CASSIGGSMNTEAFF.

Here the CDR3 reads CASRPGMNTEAFF. The CDR3 region has the DNA TGTGCCAGCAGGCCGGGAATGAACACTGAAGCTTTCTTT. The chain combines TRBV6-5 with TRBJ1-1; no definite D call. V lost 6 bases, J lost 0 bases, and 8 bases lay in between. CDR3 length: 13 residues. Germline CDR1 and CDR2: MNHEY and SVGAGI.

The genes are TRBV3-1 (or the pseudogene TRBV3-2) and TRBJ1-1; 7 nucleotides match TRBD1. Germline CDR1 is LGHDT and CDR2 is YNNKEL (reference sequence). CDR3 length equals 13 residues. Losses at the gene ends were 6 bases for V and 6 bases for J; bases not matched to a gene: 7. The CDR3 nucleotides read TGTGCCAGCAGTTATACAGGGGTTTCTGAAGCTTTCTTT. As protein: CASSYTGVSEAFF.

V gene TRBV10-3 combines with J gene TRBJ2-2, with 7 positions matching TRBD1. The CDR3 totals 15 residues. V trimming: 6 bases; J trimming: 0 bases; junction bases outside the gene matches: 4. The germline CDR1 and CDR2 sequences are ENHRY and SYGVKD. The CDR3 loop reads CAIRAQGANTGELFF. CDR3 bases: TGTGCCATCAGAGCCCAGGGGGCGAACACCGGGGAGCTGTTTTTT.

The chain has TRBV28 and TRBJ2-3; D not resolved. Trimming stripped 5 bases from V and 8 bases from J, with 8 bases between. From germline, CDR1 is MDHEN and CDR2 SYDVKM. CDR3 size: 11 residues. The CDR3 is CASSRVLTQYF. The CDR3 DNA follows: TGTGCCAGCAGTCGGGTGCTTACGCAGTATTTT.

The chain couples TRBV9 to TRBJ1-1; weak D call: TRBD1 (6 bases). Germline assignment: CDR1 SGDLS and CDR2 YYNGEE. V gave up 2 bases and J gave up 5 bases, with 10 bases separating them. This CDR3 contains 13 residues. The CDR3 sequence: CASSVGRGTEAFF. CDR3 bases: TGTGCCAGCAGCGTGGGGAGGGGGACTGAAGCTTTCTTT.

V usage is TRBV2 and J usage is TRBJ2-3, with D possibly TRBD1 on 6 matching bases. CDR3 length: 15 residues. V lost 6 bases to trimming and J lost 0 bases, with 13 bases between them. CDR1 SNHLY and CDR2 FYNNEI come from the germline V gene. CDR3 protein: CASSPNRDSTDTQYF. The CDR3 DNA follows: TGTGCCAGCAGCCCGAACAGGGATAGCACAGATACGCAGTATTTT.

This chain links TRBV9 with TRBJ1-1, with D possibly matching TRBD1 (5 bases). The CDR3 is 15 amino acids. Germline V gives CDR1 SGDLS, CDR2 YYNGEE. With 4 bases removed from V and 1 base from J, the gap between germline ends came to 14 bases. As DNA, the CDR3 is TGTGCCAGCAGCCCGACCTTTGACAGGAACACTGAAGCTTTCTTT. Translation: CASSPTFDRNTEAFF.

This rearrangement joins TRBV5-1 to TRBJ2-2, with 8 bases aligning to TRBD2. Looked up from germline, CDR1 is SGHRS and CDR2 is YFSETQ. The J segment lost 5 bases and the V segment lost 0 bases, leaving 6 bases of the junction unmatched. CDR3 size: 16 residues. The CDR3 spells CASSLALAGQTGELFF. The CDR3 DNA sequence: TGCGCCAGCAGCTTGGCTCTAGCGGGTCAGACCGGGGAGCTGTTTTTT.

The rearrangement joins TRBV7-2 to TRBJ2-1; 7 nucleotides line up with TRBD1. V lost 5 bases, J lost 5 bases, and 9 bases stayed unmatched. The CDR3 has 15 amino acids. In germline, CDR1 is SGHTA, CDR2 FQGNSA. CDR3 sequence reads: CASSPGGSRNNEQFF. The CDR3, as DNA: TGTGCCAGCAGCCCAGGGGGTAGCAGGAACAATGAGCAGTTCTTC.